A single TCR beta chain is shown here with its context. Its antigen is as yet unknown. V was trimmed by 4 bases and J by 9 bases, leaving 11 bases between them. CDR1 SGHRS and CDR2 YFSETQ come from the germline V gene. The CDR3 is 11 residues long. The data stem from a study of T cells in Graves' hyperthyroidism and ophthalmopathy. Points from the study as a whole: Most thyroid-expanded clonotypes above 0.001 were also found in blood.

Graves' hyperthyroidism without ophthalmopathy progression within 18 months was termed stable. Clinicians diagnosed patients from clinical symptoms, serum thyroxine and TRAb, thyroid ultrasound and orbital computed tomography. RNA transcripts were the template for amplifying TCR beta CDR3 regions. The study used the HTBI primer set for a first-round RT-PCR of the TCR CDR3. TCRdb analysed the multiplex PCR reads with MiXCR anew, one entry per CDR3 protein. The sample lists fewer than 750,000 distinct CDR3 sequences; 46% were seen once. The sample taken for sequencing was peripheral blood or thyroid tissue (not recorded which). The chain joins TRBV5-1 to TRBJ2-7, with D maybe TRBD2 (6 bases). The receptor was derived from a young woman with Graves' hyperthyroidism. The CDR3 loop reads CASSGAEGQYF. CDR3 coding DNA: TGCGCCAGCAGCGGGGCGGAGGGGCAGTACTTC.